This T cell receptor (beta chain) was observed in a study of blood T cell repertoires in COVID-19. Overall study context: Acute and convalescent COVID-19 specimens originated in the United States, Italy and Spain. PBMCs, B-cell-depleted T cells, or T cells were the source of the cDNA or gDNA that made up the material.

The V gene end was trimmed by 6 bases and the J gene end by 2 bases; junction bases not matched to a gene: 9. CDR1 and CDR2 (germline): MNHEY, SMNVEV (reference sequence). CDR3 size: 15 residues. In the original workflow: How many nucleated cells were present was estimated from reference gene primer amplification. TCRdb keeps only in-frame clones here, not all; method: immunoSEQ multiplex PCR. From that table come the V and J calls and clone size; the DNA was used to work out D and trimming. The repertoire holds under 130,000 clones, with 81% as singletons. The clonotype comes from a woman in her 70s with acute or convalescent COVID-19. Sequencing was done on a sample of peripheral blood. This rearrangement joins TRBV27 to TRBJ2-7, with 8 positions matching TRBD1. CDR3 protein: CASSRRGGQAYEQYF. The DNA for the CDR3 is TGTGCCAGCAGCCGAAGAGGGGGACAGGCCTACGAGCAGTACTTC.